The rows below give T cell receptor beta chains drawn from one sample of a study of blood T cell repertoires in COVID-19. The assay was immunoSEQ multiplex PCR, and TCRdb's table has in-frame clones only and misses some. The sample has some 150,000 clones, 86% seen once. The sequencing input was peripheral blood. The receptors here all came from a woman in her fifties or sixties with acute or convalescent COVID-19. CDR3s include the opening cysteine and the closing phenylalanine or tryptophan. D genes are given only for firm matches. Not every row has a clone size; where given, it reads once, few, many or a size class.

>TRBV2|NA|TRBJ2-4|TRBD1
TGTGCCAGCGGGGGGACAGGGCAGGCCAAAAACATTCAGTACTTC
CASGGTGQAKNIQYF
>TRBV9|NA|TRBJ1-2|TRBD1
TGTGCCAGCACCATTACGGGACAGGGGGCGCGTGGCTACACCTTC
CASTITGQGARGYTF
>TRBV6-2/TRBV6-3|NA|TRBJ2-5|TRBD1
TGTGCCAGCAGTTACACGGACAGGGGGGAGACCCAGTACTTC
CASSYTDRGETQYF
>TRBV9|NA|TRBJ2-1|TRBD2
TGTGCCAGCAGCGTAGTGTCTAGCGGAGGCTACAATGAGCAGTTCTTC
CASSVVSSGGYNEQFF
>TRBV11-2|NA|TRBJ2-5|NA
TGTGCCAGCAGCTTAGATCGGTTCCGAGGGACCCAGTACTTC
CASSLDRFRGTQYF
>TRBV19|NA|TRBJ1-5|TRBD1
TGTGCCAGCCGGGACAGCTATAGCAATCAGCCCCAGCATTTT
CASRDSYSNQPQHF
>TRBV10-2|NA|TRBJ1-2|NA
TGCGCCAGCAGTGAGTCGGCAGGGGCCGGGTTCGGAGGCTACACCTTC
CASSESAGAGFGGYTF
>TRBV4-1|NA|TRBJ1-4|TRBD1
TGCGCCAGCAGCTTTCCGGGACAGGGTCCTAATGAAAAACTGTTTTTT
CASSFPGQGPNEKLFF
>TRBV5-1|NA|TRBJ1-3|NA
TGCGCCAGCAGCGAGGCCTCTGGAAACACCATATATTTT
CASSEASGNTIYF
>TRBV9|NA|TRBJ2-2|NA
TGTGCCAGCAGCCCCATCCGACAGCAGGGGGGGGAGCTGTTTTTT
CASSPIRQQGGELFF
>TRBV24-1|NA|TRBJ1-2|TRBD1
TGTGCCACCAGTGATCCCCTCCAGGGGGCGCATGGCTACACCTTC
CATSDPLQGAHGYTF
>TRBV12-3/TRBV12-4|few|TRBJ1-1|NA
TGTGCCAGCAGCCAGACAGAGGAAGCTTTCTTT
CASSQTEEAFF
>TRBV5-1|NA|TRBJ2-1|TRBD2
TGCGCCAGCAGCTTGGAACCAGCGGGGGGACACAATGAGCAGTTCTTC
CASSLEPAGGHNEQFF
>TRBV5-1|NA|TRBJ2-3|TRBD2
TGCGCCAGCAGCGTGTTAGCGGGGGCCACAGATACGCAGTATTTT
CASSVLAGATDTQYF
>TRBV5-1|NA|TRBJ1-2|NA
TGCGCCAGCAGCTTCAGCCCCGACAGAATGGCCTATGGCTACACCTTC
CASSFSPDRMAYGYTF
>TRBV7-2|NA|TRBJ2-2|NA
TGTGCCAGCAGGCTTGTAAGGGGCACCGGGGAGCTGTTTTTT
CASRLVRGTGELFF
>TRBV2|many|TRBJ1-5|NA
TGTGCCAGCATGGAGGGGATCTTCAATCAGCCCCAGCATTTT
CASMEGIFNQPQHF
>TRBV6-5|NA|TRBJ2-7|NA
TGTGCCAGCAGTTACATCGACAGACCCTCCTACGAGCAGTACTTC
CASSYIDRPSYEQYF
>TRBV28|NA|TRBJ1-5|NA
TGTGCCAGCAGCCAAACAGGGATCCCTTTAAGGAATCAGCCCCAGCATTTT
CASSQTGIPLRNQPQHF
>TRBV6-5|NA|TRBJ2-2|TRBD2
TGTGCCAGCAGTTACCAGGCTAGCGGAAACACCGGGGAGCTGTTTTTT
CASSYQASGNTGELFF
>TRBV7-2|NA|TRBJ1-1|NA
TGTGCCAGCAGCTCCGGCGCTAAGCGGAACACTGAAGCTTTCTTT
CASSSGAKRNTEAFF
>TRBV19|once|TRBJ1-6|NA
TGTGCCAGTACGTTCTCCTATAATTCACCCCTCCACTTT
CASTFSYNSPLHF
>TRBV7-9|NA|TRBJ2-3|TRBD2
TGTGCCAGCAGCATGACTAGCCCCACAGATACGCAGTATTTT
CASSMTSPTDTQYF
>TRBV11-2|NA|TRBJ1-2|NA
TGTGCCAGCAGCTTAGGCAGATCGTATGGCTACACCTTC
CASSLGRSYGYTF
>TRBV4-3|NA|TRBJ2-6|NA
TGCGCCAGCAGCCAAGATGCAGGGACTGGGGCCAACGTCCTGACTTTC
CASSQDAGTGANVLTF
>TRBV4-3|NA|TRBJ1-2|NA
TGCGCCAGCAGCCAAGATACGGGGGGCAGGAGTTTATATGGCTACACCTTC
CASSQDTGGRSLYGYTF
>TRBV11-3|few|TRBJ2-2|NA
TGTGCCAGCAGTTGGGCAGCGAACACCGGGGAGCTGTTTTTT
CASSWAANTGELFF
>TRBV11-2|once|TRBJ2-1|TRBD2
TGTGCCAGCAGCTTTAGCGGGGGGCACAATGAGCAGTTCTTC
CASSFSGGHNEQFF
>TRBV14|NA|TRBJ2-4|NA
TGTGCCAGCAGCCAAATTCAGGCGAGGGGGGCCAAAAACATTCAGTACTTC
CASSQIQARGAKNIQYF
>TRBV7-2|once|TRBJ1-2|TRBD1
TGTGCCAGCAGCGTCGACAGGGGGCCCTATGGCTACACCTTC
CASSVDRGPYGYTF
>TRBV6-5|NA|TRBJ1-2|NA
TGTGCCAGCAGTTACTCCCCCCCCAGGCCTTCCTATGGCTACACCTTC
CASSYSPPRPSYGYTF
>TRBV30|NA|TRBJ2-1|TRBD2
TGTGCCTGGAGTGTGGGACTAGCGGGGGACAATGAGCAGTTCTTC
CAWSVGLAGDNEQFF
>TRBV19|once|TRBJ2-7|NA
TGTGCCAGTAACCGGGGGGCCCCATTGGACGAGCAGTACTTC
CASNRGAPLDEQYF
>TRBV7-9|NA|TRBJ2-1|TRBD1
TGTGCCAGCAGCATTCGACAGGGGGCTCACAATGAGCAGTTCTTC
CASSIRQGAHNEQFF
>TRBV14|NA|TRBJ2-4|TRBD2
TGTGCCAGCAGCTCTTCAAAACCCGGACTAGACCAAAACATTCAGTACTTC
CASSSSKPGLDQNIQYF
>TRBV10-2|NA|TRBJ1-1|TRBD1
TGCGCCAGCAGGGAGACAGGGGGCGTTTTGAACACTGAAGCTTTCTTT
CASRETGGVLNTEAFF
>TRBV4-2|NA|TRBJ1-3|TRBD1
TGTGCCAGCAGCCAGGAGGGACAGGGCTCTGGAAACACCATATATTTT
CASSQEGQGSGNTIYF
>TRBV6-5|NA|TRBJ2-7|TRBD1
TGTGCCAGCAGTCTCCAGGGACAGTATTACGAGCAGTACTTC
CASSLQGQYYEQYF
>TRBV4-1|once|TRBJ2-6|NA
TGCGCCAGCAGCCAAGGCGGACAGATAAGCTCTGGGGCCAACGTCCTGACTTTC
CASSQGGQISSGANVLTF
>TRBV19|NA|TRBJ1-5|TRBD1
TGTGCCAGTAGTATAGAAGCAGGGGGCGCCAGGCAGCCCCAGCATTTT
CASSIEAGGARQPQHF
>TRBV25-1|NA|TRBJ1-3|TRBD1
TGTGCCAGCAGTCAACCCGGGACAGGGCAATCTGGAAACACCATATATTTT
CASSQPGTGQSGNTIYF
>TRBV19|once|TRBJ2-2|TRBD1
TGTGCCAGTAGAAGACGGGACAGGGGGGGAGCCGGGGAGCTGTTTTTT
CASRRRDRGGAGELFF
>TRBV7-2|NA|TRBJ1-5|NA
TGTGCCAGCAGCTTAGGCAGGGTGGATCAGCCCCAGCATTTT
CASSLGRVDQPQHF
>TRBV4-1|few|TRBJ1-3|NA
TGCGCCAGCAGCCAAGTCTCGGGCTCTGGAAACACCATATATTTT
CASSQVSGSGNTIYF
>TRBV2|NA|TRBJ2-7|NA
TGTGCCAGCAGTTCCCTCGACAGATCAGCATCCGAGCAGTACTTC
CASSSLDRSASEQYF
>TRBV15|once|TRBJ1-5|TRBD1
TGTGCCACCAGCAGAGATCGGTCTACAGGGGCCCAAGGCAATCAGCCCCAGCATTTT
CATSRDRSTGAQGNQPQHF
>TRBV19|NA|TRBJ2-5|TRBD2
TGTGCCAGTAGGAGAAGCGGGGGGGCGAGAGAGACCCAGTACTTC
CASRRSGGARETQYF
>TRBV28|NA|TRBJ2-1|NA
TGTGCCAGCAGTACCACCGACAGAAACAATGAGCAGTTCTTC
CASSTTDRNNEQFF
>TRBV2|NA|TRBJ2-1|NA
TGTGCCAGCAGTGAAGGGACGGGGAGCGTTTTCTTC
CASSEGTGSVFF
>TRBV19|NA|TRBJ2-1|TRBD2
TGTGCCAGTAGCCTGGTGGGTAGCGGGGGCTGGGGCAATGAGCAGTTCTTC
CASSLVGSGGWGNEQFF
>TRBV5-6|NA|TRBJ2-5|NA
TGTGCCAGCAGCCTCACAGGATCCCAAGAGACCCAGTACTTC
CASSLTGSQETQYF
>TRBV15|NA|TRBJ2-5|NA
TGTGCCACCAGCAGACATGACGGGGGAGAGACCCAGTACTTC
CATSRHDGGETQYF
>TRBV5-4|NA|TRBJ2-1|TRBD1
TGTGCCAGCAGCGTGGGACAGGGGAATGAGCAGTTCTTC
CASSVGQGNEQFF
>TRBV30|NA|TRBJ1-1|TRBD1
TGTGCCTGGATTCGGAGGGGGCCGCACACTGAAGCTTTCTTT
CAWIRRGPHTEAFF
>TRBV7-8|NA|TRBJ2-1|TRBD1
TGTGCCAGCAGCTCTTTTGGGACAGGGGTGTACAATGAGCAGTTCTTC
CASSSFGTGVYNEQFF
>TRBV24-1|NA|TRBJ2-1|TRBD1
TGTGCCACCAGTGATTCAGGGGACAGCGCCAACAATGAGCAGTTCTTC
CATSDSGDSANNEQFF
>TRBV18|NA|TRBJ1-6|TRBD1
TGTGCCAGCTCATTACCGGGACAGGGTGGATCACCCCTCCACTTT
CASSLPGQGGSPLHF
>TRBV28|NA|TRBJ1-1|NA
TGTGCCAGCAGTTTTTGGGGCAGCCTGGAGGCTTTCTTT
CASSFWGSLEAFF
>TRBV11-3|NA|TRBJ1-3|TRBD1
TGTGCCAGCCGGGGACAGGGATCGAGCTCTGGAAACACCATATATTTT
CASRGQGSSSGNTIYF
>TRBV4-3|NA|TRBJ2-2|NA
TGCGCCAGCAGCCACTCCAAGGGGTCGGGGGGCCGAGGCGGGGAGCTGTTTTTT
CASSHSKGSGGRGGELFF